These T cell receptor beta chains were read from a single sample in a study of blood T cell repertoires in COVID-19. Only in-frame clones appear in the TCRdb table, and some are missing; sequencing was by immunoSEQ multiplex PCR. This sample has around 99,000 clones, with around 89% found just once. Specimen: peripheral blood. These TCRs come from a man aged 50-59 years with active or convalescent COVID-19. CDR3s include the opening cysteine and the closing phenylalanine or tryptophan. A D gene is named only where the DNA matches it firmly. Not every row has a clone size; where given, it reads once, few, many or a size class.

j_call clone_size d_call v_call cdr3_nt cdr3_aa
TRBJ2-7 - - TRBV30 TGTGCCTGGAGTGCCCAGGCGGTGGGGGCCGGGTACGAGCAGTACTTC CAWSAQAVGAGYEQYF
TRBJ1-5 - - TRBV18 TGTGCCAGCTCACCCGGGATCGATCAGCCCCAGCATTTT CASSPGIDQPQHF
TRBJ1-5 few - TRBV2 TGTGCCAGCAGTGTGGACGGGACTTTGAGCAATCAGCCCCAGCATTTT CASSVDGTLSNQPQHF
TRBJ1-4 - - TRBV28 TGTGCCACGGCACTAAATGAAAAACTGTTTTTT CATALNEKLFF
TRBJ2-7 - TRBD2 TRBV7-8 TGTGCCAGCAGCTCGGGACTAGCGGGGAGCTACGAGCAGTACTTC CASSSGLAGSYEQYF
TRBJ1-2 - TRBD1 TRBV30 TGCGGGACCGCGGCAGGGGGCTGGGAGTCGCATGGCTACACCTTC CGTAAGGWESHGYTF
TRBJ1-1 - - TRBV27 TGTGCCAGCAGTTTAGGTCGGCAGGGCGGAGCTTTCTTT CASSLGRQGGAFF
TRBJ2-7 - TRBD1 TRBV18 TGTGCCAGCTCACCCCGACAGGGCCCTTCCGAGCAGTACTTC CASSPRQGPSEQYF
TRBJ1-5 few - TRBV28 TGTGCCAGCAGTTTCGGAGGGCTCCTCGACAATCAGCCCCAGCATTTT CASSFGGLLDNQPQHF
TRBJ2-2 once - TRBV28 TGTGCCAGCAGTTCCCGGGTAGGGGCGTACACCGGGGAGCTGTTTTTT CASSSRVGAYTGELFF
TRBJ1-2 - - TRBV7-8 TGTGCCAGCAGCTTGAACAAGGGCGGGTATGGCTACACCTTC CASSLNKGGYGYTF
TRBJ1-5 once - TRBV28 TGTGCCAGCAGTTTCGGTGGCAATCAGCCCCAGCATTTT CASSFGGNQPQHF
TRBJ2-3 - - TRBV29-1 TGCAGCGTTTTTTACAGCAACACAGATACGCAGTATTTT CSVFYSNTDTQYF
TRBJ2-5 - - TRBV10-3 TGTGCCATCAGTGAGTCGACGGGAGCTGAGACCCAGTACTTC CAISESTGAETQYF
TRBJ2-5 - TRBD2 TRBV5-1 TGCGCCAGCAGCTTGGCCGGGACTAGCGGGGGCCAAGAGACCCAGTACTTC CASSLAGTSGGQETQYF
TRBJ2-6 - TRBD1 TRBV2 TGTGCCAGCTCGACAGGGGGAGGCTCTGGGGCCAACGTCCTGACTTTC CASSTGGGSGANVLTF
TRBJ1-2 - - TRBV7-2 TGTGCCAGCAGCTTACTTCCTCAGGGCCTTTATGGCTACACCTTC CASSLLPQGLYGYTF
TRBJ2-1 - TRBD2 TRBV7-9 TGTGCCAGCAGCCCCGGGACTAGCGGGAACAATGAGCAGTTCTTC CASSPGTSGNNEQFF
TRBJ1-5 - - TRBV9 TGTGCCAGCAGCGTAGAAGGGAACAGGAGATGGAATCAGCCCCAGCATTTT CASSVEGNRRWNQPQHF
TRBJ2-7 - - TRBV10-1 TGCGCCAGCAGTGAGCTACGGGGTCCGTACGAGCAGTACTTC CASSELRGPYEQYF
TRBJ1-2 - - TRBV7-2 TGTGCCAGCAGCTTACTGCGGGGCCCGTATGGCTACACCTTC CASSLLRGPYGYTF
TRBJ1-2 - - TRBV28 TGTGCCAGCAGTTTGTTCCAGACTAACTATGGCTACACCTTC CASSLFQTNYGYTF
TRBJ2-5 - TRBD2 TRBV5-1 TGCGCCAGCAGCTTGGCCTTTAGCGGGAGTAGAGAGACCCAGTACTTC CASSLAFSGSRETQYF
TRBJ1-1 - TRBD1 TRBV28 TGTGCCAGCAGTTCCAGATCGGGACAGGGGGGTGAAGCTTTCTTT CASSSRSGQGGEAFF
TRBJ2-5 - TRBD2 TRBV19 TGTGCCAGTAGTACCCTGACTAGCGGGTTGGGGGGGGAGACCCAGTACTTC CASSTLTSGLGGETQYF
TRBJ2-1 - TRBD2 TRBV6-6 TGTGCCAGCAGGGGGGGACTAGCCTACTACAATGAGCAGTTCTTC CASRGGLAYYNEQFF
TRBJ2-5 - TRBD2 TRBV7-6 TGTGCCAGCAGCTTAGTGGGGGGAGGGCCGGAAGAGACCCAGTACTTC CASSLVGGGPEETQYF
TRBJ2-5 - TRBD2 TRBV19 TGTGCCAGTAGTATAACTAGCGGGAGTATGGGAACGGAGACCCAGTACTTC CASSITSGSMGTETQYF
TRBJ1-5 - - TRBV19 TGTGCCAGTAGTCCCCGGCGGGCAGACCAGCCCCAGCATTTT CASSPRRADQPQHF
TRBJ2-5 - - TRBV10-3 TGTGCCATCAGTGGTGGAGCAACGAGAGAGACCCAGTACTTC CAISGGATRETQYF
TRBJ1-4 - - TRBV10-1 TGCGCCAGCAGTGCTGCAACTAATGAAAAACTGTTTTTT CASSAATNEKLFF